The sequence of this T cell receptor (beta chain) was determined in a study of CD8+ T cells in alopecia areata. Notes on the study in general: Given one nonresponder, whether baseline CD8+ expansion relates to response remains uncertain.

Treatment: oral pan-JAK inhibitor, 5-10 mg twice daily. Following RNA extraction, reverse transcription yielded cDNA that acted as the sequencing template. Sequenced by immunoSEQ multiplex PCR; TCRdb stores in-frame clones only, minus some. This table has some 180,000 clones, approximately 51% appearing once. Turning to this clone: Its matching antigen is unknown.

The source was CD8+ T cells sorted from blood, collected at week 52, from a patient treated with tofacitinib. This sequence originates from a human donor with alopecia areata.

The chain's CDR3 is CGGQGSYNEQFF. The CDR3 region has the DNA TGTGGTGGGCAGGGGTCCTACAATGAGCAGTTCTTC. The chain employs TRBV30 and TRBJ2-1; possible D gene TRBD1, 6 bases. Looked up from germline, CDR1 is GTSNPN and CDR2 is SVGIG (reference sequence). The CDR3 contains 12 residues.